This T cell receptor (beta chain) was recovered during a study of cytomegalovirus exposure and HLA in healthy donors. Looking at the study overall: The approximately 120 validation repertoires, a later analysis reported, used the same platform as the approximately 670 first-cohort repertoires.

CDR1 SGHNT and CDR2 YENEEA come from the germline V gene. This CDR3 region has 14 residues. The ends were cut back, 3 bases at V and 5 bases at J, with 11 bases in the middle. The method was immunoSEQ multiplex PCR; TCRdb's version includes in-frame clones alone and lacks a portion of them. The sample consists of approximately 140,000 clones, approximately 86% of them appearing once. This sequence was found in a young man in good health and CMV-seropositive. The specimen was PBMCs. The V and J genes are TRBV11-3 and TRBJ2-1; D is possibly TRBD2 (6 bases). This CDR3 is CASSFSSGNNEQFF. DNA for the CDR3: TGTGCCAGCAGCTTCAGTAGCGGAAACAATGAGCAGTTCTTC.